The source of this T cell receptor (beta chain) is a study of blood T cell repertoires in COVID-19. Overall study: The United States, Italy and Spain supplied acute and convalescent COVID-19 samples.

Libraries were prepared by immunoSEQ multiplex PCR; TCRdb keeps only in-frame clonotypes and omits some of them. Found here are 31,000 or so clones, 90% of them singletons; the top ten hold roughly 1.5%. V was clipped by 6 bases and J by 0 bases, with 12 bases between them. Germline loops: CDR1 MNHEY, CDR2 SVGAGI. The CDR3 extends over 15 amino acids. The chain is built from TRBV6-5 and TRBJ1-5, with D unresolved. Sequenced: peripheral blood. The TCR originated in a man between 60 and 75 years old with active COVID-19. For the CDR3, the DNA is TGTGCCAGCAGCCCGCGGTCAAATAGCAATCAGCCCCAGCATTTT. Its translation is CASSPRSNSNQPQHF.